Here is one TCR beta chain with its context. Antigen unknown. Compared with germline, one end of the junction differs, possibly owing to a read error. The data are from a study of blood T cells in healthy people across ages. Study-wide results and caveats: With donor CMV status unknown, expanded clonotype changes were possibly confounded. The long-lived group displayed more naive CD4+ cells, plus higher diversity, than the aged donors did.

Germline CDR1 MNHEY, CDR2 SVGAGI. The CDR3 runs 17 residues. Total RNA, at least 5.5 micrograms per sample, came from PBMCs. The use of a sample-barcoded 5' primer and a J-beta primer mix characterized a second PCR of roughly 6 to 11 cycles. With 12 random nucleotides, a template-switch adaptor tagged each individual cDNA molecule. MiXCR was run by TCRdb on the 5' RACE reads, yielding one entry per CDR3 protein. This repertoire shows under 800,000 distinct CDR3 sequences, roughly 44% found once; its top ten account for less than 25%. The chain carries TRBV6-5 and TRBJ2-1, with 8 bases lining up with TRBD2. The TCR comes from a woman aged 60 to 75 in good health. Sequencing input: blood. CDR3 in amino acids: CASSWSGGGISYNEQFF. As DNA, the CDR3 is TGTGCCAGCAGTTGGTCCGGCGGGGGGATCTCGTACAACGAGCAGTTCTTC.